The 27 T cell receptor beta chains below come from one sample, sequenced in a study of CD4 T cells in relation to SARS-CoV-2 and coronaviruses. The unexposed donors gave CD4+ T cells in about 2011-2018, prior to COVID-19. The cells were cultured for approximately 10 days before CD4+ T cells were isolated. These receptors lack a known antigen. The method was immunoSEQ multiplex PCR; TCRdb's version includes in-frame clones alone and lacks a portion of them. This sample has approximately 27,000 clones, with around 75% found just once. Specimen: CD4+ T cells from PBMCs, cultured in vitro. Receptors were obtained from a human donor in good health.

The J gene is TRBJ2-7, the V gene TRBV6-2 or TRBV6-3; D gene unclear. Germline V lookup: CDR1 MNHEY, CDR2 SVGEGT. This CDR3 is built from 16 residues. Trimming left V 6 bases short and J 1 base short, with 19 bases between. CDR3 sequence: CASSSPGLGQSYEQYF. CDR3 nucleotide sequence: TGTGCCAGCAGCTCCCCGGGTTTAGGGCAGTCCTACGAGCAGTACTTC.

V is TRBV7-9 and J is TRBJ2-7; maybe TRBD1 (5 bases). Germline CDR1 is SEHNR and CDR2 is FQNEAQ (reference sequence). Trimming took 5 bases from V and 6 from J, leaving 20 bases between them. CDR3 length: 15 residues. The CDR3 loop reads CASSPMLQGRGEQYF. The CDR3 region has the DNA TGTGCCAGCAGCCCGATGCTCCAGGGTCGAGGCGAGCAGTACTTC.

Only a few counts were recorded for this clone. The chain is built from TRBV5-4 and TRBJ2-7; no reliable D call. The CDR3 spans 14 residues. V dropped 1 base and J dropped 2 bases, with 10 bases sitting between them. CDR1 and CDR2 (germline): SGHNT, YYREEE (reference sequence). CDR3 region: CASSLQTPPYEQYF. CDR3 bases: TGTGCCAGCAGCTTGCAGACGCCTCCCTACGAGCAGTACTTC.

This chain uses TRBV4-3 with TRBJ2-1; a possible D gene is TRBD2 (5 bases). Germline CDR1 reads LGHNA; CDR2 reads YSLEER. V lost 4 bases, J lost 4 bases, and 14 bases lay in between. The CDR3 runs to 15 residues. This CDR3 reads CASSRDGESYNEQFF. CDR3 DNA: TGCGCCAGCAGCCGAGATGGGGAGAGTTACAATGAGCAGTTCTTC.

The rearrangement links TRBV7-2 to TRBJ1-3, with D perhaps matching TRBD1 (6 bases). Looked up from germline, CDR1 is SGHTA and CDR2 is FQGNSA. V was cut by 3 bases and J by 4 bases, with 13 bases left in between. CDR3 length equals 15 residues. The CDR3 loop is CASSFHRVPGNTIYF. DNA of the CDR3: TGTGCCAGCAGCTTTCACAGGGTACCCGGAAACACCATATATTTT.

This clone occurred a few times. The V and J genes are TRBV7-8 and TRBJ1-5; D gene ambiguous. Germline V CDR1 and CDR2: SGHVS, FQNEAQ. Trimming removed 1 base from V and 7 bases from J, with 14 bases in between. The CDR3 extends over 15 amino acids. The CDR3, as DNA: TGTGCCAGCAGCTTAGTCGGCCCCCCGGGGCAGCCCCAGCATTTT. Its protein product is CASSLVGPPGQPQHF.

The J gene is TRBJ2-1, the V gene TRBV6-2 or TRBV6-3; the match to TRBD1 covers 10 bases. Germline V lookup: CDR1 MNHEY, CDR2 SVGEGT. The CDR3 extends over 15 amino acids. The V and J ends lost 4 bases and 7 bases, in that order; junction bases with no gene match: 7. The DNA for the CDR3 is TGTGCCAGCAGTTTTGGGACAGGGGTTGGGAATGAGCAGTTCTTC. It specifies CASSFGTGVGNEQFF.

The CDR3 sequence: CASSYTGSSPLHF. The DNA of the CDR3 is TGTGCCAGCAGTTACACCGGGAGTTCACCCCTCCACTTT. V and J are TRBV6-5 and TRBJ1-6; D remains unclear. Germline CDR1 is MNHEY and CDR2 is SVGAGI. V was clipped by 2 bases and J by 9 bases, with 8 bases between them. The CDR3 runs to 13 residues.

This chain connects TRBV6-6 to TRBJ2-7; no firm D call. The CDR3 has 13 residues. The V end was cut by 0 bases, the J end by 4 bases, with 7 bases between. Germline CDR1 reads MNHNY; CDR2 reads SVGAGI (reference sequence). CDR3 region: CASSYSGQYEQYF. In DNA, the CDR3 is TGTGCCAGCAGTTACTCAGGCCAGTACGAGCAGTACTTC.

This clone showed up just a few times. CDR3 region: CASRSDGNSPLHF. CDR3 sequence (DNA): TGTGCCAGTAGGTCAGACGGAAATTCACCCCTCCACTTT. The genes are TRBV19 and TRBJ1-6; no clear D gene. V was trimmed by 6 bases and J by 7 bases, leaving 10 bases between them. The CDR3 spans 13 residues. CDR1 and CDR2 (germline): LNHDA, SQIVND (reference sequence).

This chain links TRBV24-1 with TRBJ2-1; no clear D. The CDR3 has 13 amino acids. From germline, CDR1 is KGHDR and CDR2 SFDVKD. The ends were cut back, 1 base at V and 9 bases at J, with 9 bases in the middle. This chain's CDR3 is CATSDLDWPEQFF. The CDR3 DNA reads TGTGCCACCAGTGATTTAGATTGGCCTGAGCAGTTCTTC.

Remarks on this clone: An end of the junction does not agree with germline; a read error may underlie this. The gene calls are TRBV7-2 and TRBJ2-7; a possible D gene is TRBD1 (5 bases). Per the germline V gene, CDR1 is SGHTA and CDR2 is FQGNSA. The CDR3 is 14 amino acids. CDR3 sequence reads: CATSLGRAIHEQYF. The DNA of the CDR3 is TGTGCCACCAGCCTGGGCAGGGCTATACACGAGCAGTACTTC.

This clone was seen a few times. The V call is TRBV19, the J call TRBJ1-1, with D perhaps matching TRBD1 (5 bases). The CDR3 totals 18 residues. Germline values: CDR1 LNHDA, CDR2 SQIVND (reference sequence). V gave up 4 bases and J gave up 0 bases, with 21 bases separating them. The CDR3 here is CASSKGVVGSSMNTEAFF. For the CDR3, the DNA is TGTGCCAGTAGTAAAGGGGTGGTGGGATCATCGATGAACACTGAAGCTTTCTTT.

V is TRBV10-3 and J is TRBJ1-6; unclear D gene. Germline lookup yields CDR1 ENHRY and CDR2 SYGVKD. The CDR3 covers 14 residues. Trimming left V 6 bases short and J 8 bases short, with 14 bases between. The CDR3 bases are TGTGCCATCAGGCCTAGCGGGCGGGATTCACCCCTCCACTTT. Protein sequence: CAIRPSGRDSPLHF.

The chain carries TRBV13 and TRBJ1-4; D is perhaps TRBD1 (5 bases). Germline V gene sequence: CDR1 PRHDT, CDR2 FYEKMQ (reference sequence). With 5 bases removed from V and 4 bases from J, the gap between germline ends came to 11 bases. CDR3 length equals 14 residues. In DNA, the CDR3 is TGTGCCAGCAGCCTCAGGGCAAGTAATGAAAAACTGTTTTTT. Protein: CASSLRASNEKLFF.

This chain links TRBV30 with TRBJ2-7; D is perhaps TRBD1 (6 bases). This CDR3 contains 13 residues. The germline gives CDR1 GTSNPN, CDR2 SVGIG (reference sequence). Trimming removed 3 bases from V and 5 bases from J, with 14 bases in between. The CDR3 DNA reads TGTGCCTGGAGCGAACAGGGAGTCCACGAGCAGTACTTC. Protein sequence: CAWSEQGVHEQYF.

The chain has TRBV18 and TRBJ1-6, with TRBD1 as a possible D gene (6 bases). Germline values: CDR1 KGHSH, CDR2 LQKENI. V was trimmed by 6 bases and J by 6 bases, leaving 15 bases between them. CDR3 length: 15 amino acids. The CDR3 nucleotides read TGTGCCAGCTCCCCCTCGACAGGTTCTAATTCACCCCTCCACTTT. Residues: CASSPSTGSNSPLHF.

The chain has TRBV19 and TRBJ1-2; D is unresolved. V lost 5 bases and J 3 bases, leaving 13 bases between the germline ends. Germline V gene lookup returns CDR1 LNHDA and CDR2 SQIVND (reference sequence). The CDR3 is made up of 14 amino acids. The CDR3 nucleotides read TGTGCCAGTAGTTCGGGGATTAGGGACTATGGCTACACCTTC. This translates into CASSSGIRDYGYTF.

The CDR3 DNA reads as TGCGCCAGCAGCAGAGCCAACACTGAAGCTTTCTTT. Residues: CASSRANTEAFF. V and J are TRBV10-1 and TRBJ1-1; D unclear. V was trimmed by 6 bases and J by 2 bases, leaving 7 bases between them. Germline CDR1 reads WNHNN; CDR2 reads SYGVQD (reference sequence). CDR3 length: 12 amino acids.

The chain has TRBV27 and TRBJ1-1; no clear D. CDR3 length: 14 residues. V dropped 5 bases and J dropped 0 bases, with 10 bases sitting between them. Per the germline V gene, CDR1 is MNHEY and CDR2 is SMNVEV (reference sequence). CDR3 sequence: CASSLKYLNTEAFF. CDR3 sequence (DNA): TGTGCCAGCAGTCTAAAATACCTGAACACTGAAGCTTTCTTT.

V and J are TRBV7-9 and TRBJ1-2; TRBD1 aligns across 7 bases. The CDR3 is made up of 16 amino acids. J lost 4 bases, V lost 0 bases, and 8 bases had no gene match. In germline, CDR1 is SEHNR, CDR2 FQNEAQ (reference sequence). CDR3: CASSLATGNVPYGYTF. CDR3 DNA: TGTGCCAGCAGCTTAGCGACAGGGAATGTTCCCTATGGCTACACCTTC. The variable domain in full, with the rest retrieved from reference TRBV7-9 and TRBJ1-2, is DTGVSQNPRHKITKRGQNVTFRCDPISEHNRLYWYRQTLGQGPEFLTYFQNEAQLEKSRLLSDRFSAERPKGSFSTLEIQRTEQGDSAMYLCASSLATGNVPYGYTFGSGTRLTVV.

The J gene is TRBJ2-3, the V gene TRBV19; D unclear. V lost 3 bases to trimming and J lost 4 bases, with 2 bases between them. The V gene's germline CDR1 is LNHDA and CDR2 SQIVND (reference sequence). The CDR3 totals 11 residues. DNA of the CDR3: TGTGCCAGTAGTATTGCAGATACGCAGTATTTT. It is translated as CASSIADTQYF.

The chain joins TRBV7-9 to TRBJ2-3, with D perhaps matching TRBD1 (5 bases). The CDR3 is 16 amino acids. The germline V gene has CDR1 SEHNR and CDR2 FQNEAQ (reference sequence). Trimming took 5 bases from V and 3 from J, leaving 18 bases between them. The CDR3 here is CASSPWAVGATDTQYF. DNA for the CDR3: TGTGCCAGCAGCCCCTGGGCAGTAGGGGCTACAGATACGCAGTATTTT.

The chain uses TRBV2 and TRBJ1-5; 8 nucleotides agree with TRBD1. Looked up from germline, CDR1 is SNHLY and CDR2 is FYNNEI. The CDR3 covers 14 residues. After removal of 7 bases from V and 4 bases from J, the junction contained 6 bases not matched to a gene. The CDR3 reads CASTGTGGNQPQHF. CDR3 sequence (DNA): TGTGCCAGCACCGGGACAGGTGGGAATCAGCCCCAGCATTTT.

This sequence joins TRBV12-3 or TRBV12-4 and TRBJ1-4; tentatively, D is TRBD1 (5 bases). This CDR3 region has 13 residues. V shed 11 bases and J shed 5 bases, with 15 bases lying between them. CDR3 region: CASLRGGNEKLFF. For the CDR3, the DNA is TGTGCCTCCCTCCGGGGCGGGAATGAAAAACTGTTTTTT.

The J gene is TRBJ1-4, the V gene TRBV10-3; 7 bases map to TRBD1. V was clipped by 5 bases and J by 4 bases; unmatched bases: 1. This CDR3 has 13 residues. CDR1 is ENHRY and CDR2 is SYGVKD in the germline V gene. This chain's CDR3 is CAISWDSNEKLFF. The CDR3, as DNA: TGTGCCATCAGTTGGGACAGTAATGAAAAACTGTTTTTT.

The gene calls are TRBV2 and TRBJ2-6; D call uncertain. V lost 5 bases and J lost 0, with 11 bases in between. Germline CDR1 is SNHLY and CDR2 is FYNNEI. The CDR3 runs to 16 residues. Here the CDR3 reads CASSWAGVSGANVLTF. As DNA, the CDR3 is TGTGCCAGCAGTTGGGCTGGAGTCTCTGGGGCCAACGTCCTGACTTTC. Full variable domain (remainder filled in from reference TRBV2 and TRBJ2-6): EPEVTQTPSHQVTQMGQEVILRCVPISNHLYFYWYRQILGQKVEFLVSFYNNEISEKSEIFDDQFSVERPDGSNFTLKIRSTKLEDSAMYFCASSWAGVSGANVLTFGAGSRLTVL.